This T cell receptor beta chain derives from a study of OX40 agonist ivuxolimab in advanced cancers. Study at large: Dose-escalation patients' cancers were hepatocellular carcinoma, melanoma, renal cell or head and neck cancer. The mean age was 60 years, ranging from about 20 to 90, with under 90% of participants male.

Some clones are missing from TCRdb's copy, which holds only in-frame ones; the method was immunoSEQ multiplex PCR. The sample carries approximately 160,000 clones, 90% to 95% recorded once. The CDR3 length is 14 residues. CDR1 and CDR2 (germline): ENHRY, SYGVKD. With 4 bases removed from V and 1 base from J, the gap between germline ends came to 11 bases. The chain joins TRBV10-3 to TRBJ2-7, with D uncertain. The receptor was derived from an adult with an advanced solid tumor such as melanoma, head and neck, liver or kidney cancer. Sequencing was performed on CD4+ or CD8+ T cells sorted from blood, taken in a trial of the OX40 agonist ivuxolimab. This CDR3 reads CAISGGGRSYEQYF. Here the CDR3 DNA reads TGTGCCATCAGTGGTGGTGGCAGATCCTACGAGCAGTACTTC.